This T cell receptor beta chain was profiled in a study of PD-L1 blockade in urothelial cancer. About the research overall: Samples of blood were analyzed 3 weeks (second dose) and 6 weeks after treatment start.

Germline lookup yields CDR1 SGHNT and CDR2 YENEEA. The CDR3 covers 18 residues. V lost 5 bases, J lost 0 bases, and 20 bases lay in between. The sample's time point: pretreatment peripheral blood. Patients were diagnosed with urothelial carcinoma, either locally advanced or metastatic. Every PCR got spiked synthetic TCR analog templates. Measured with immunoSEQ multiplex PCR; TCRdb has only the in-frame clones, and not every one. The table has approximately 90,000 clones, approximately 87% seen once. The chain is built from TRBV11-3 and TRBJ2-1, with D hard to call. The sequencing used PBMCs, collected around atezolizumab (anti-PD-L1) treatment. This sequence originates from a man in his 60s with urothelial cancer. The CDR3 here is CASSLIPRSLSSYNEQFF. The CDR3 region has the DNA TGTGCCAGCAGCCTCATCCCACGCTCACTTAGCTCCTACAATGAGCAGTTCTTC.